A selection of T cell receptor beta chains follows, all from one sample in a study of T cells in Graves' hyperthyroidism and ophthalmopathy. TCRdb passed the multiplex PCR reads through MiXCR, listing each CDR3 protein once. The profile shows 650,000 to 700,000 distinct CDR3 sequences, approximately 15% of them singletons. Sequencing was done on a sample of blood. The source of these receptors is a man aged 45-65 years with Graves' hyperthyroidism. Each CDR3 is given with its conserved first and last residue. A D gene is named only where the DNA matches it firmly. The size entry is marked missing in some rows and otherwise reads once, few, many or a size class.

cdr3_nt cdr3_aa cdr3_length j_call d_call clone_size v_call
TGTGCCAGCTCACCAGAGGGGGCAGATACGCAGTATTTT CASSPEGADTQYF 13 TRBJ2-3 NA many TRBV18
TGTGCCAGCAGCGTATCCGAGGGGGCAACCTACGAGCAGTACTTC CASSVSEGATYEQYF 15 TRBJ2-7 TRBD1 NA TRBV9
TGTGCCTGGAGTGTGACAGGGGGCGCCCAGGGCTACACCTTC CAWSVTGGAQGYTF 14 TRBJ1-2 TRBD1 many TRBV30
TGTGCCAGCAGGGGGACAGGGGTTGAAAAACTGTTTTTT CASRGTGVEKLFF 13 TRBJ1-4 TRBD1 many TRBV2
TGCAGTGCTAGAGCGCCAGGGGTGAGGTACACTGAAGCTTACTTT CSARAPGVRYTEAYF 15 TRBJ1-1 NA NA TRBV20-1
TGTGCCAGCAGCCGTTCCCGAATAGCGGGAGGGCTACTGAACTCCTACAATGAGCAGTTCTTC CASSRSRIAGGLLNSYNEQFF 21 TRBJ2-1 TRBD2 many TRBV11-2
TGCAGCGCCACCCCTAGTCTAGCGGGAGGGACAGATACGCAGTATTTT CSATPSLAGGTDTQYF 16 TRBJ2-3 TRBD2 NA TRBV29-1
TGTGCCAGCGCCCCGGGACAGGGAGTAGAGACCCAGTACTTC CASAPGQGVETQYF 14 TRBJ2-5 TRBD1 many TRBV6-2/TRBV6-3
TGTGCCAGCAGTGGGACAGGGTATGGCTACACCTTC CASSGTGYGYTF 12 TRBJ1-2 TRBD1 many TRBV12-3/TRBV12-4
TGCAGCGTTGAAGTACCAGCGGGAGGAATAGATACGCGGTATTTT CSVEVPAGGIDTRYF 15 TRBJ2-3 TRBD2 NA TRBV29-1
TGTGCCAGCGGGGCAGGGGGCACCTACACAGATACGCAGTATTTT CASGAGGTYTDTQYF 15 TRBJ2-3 TRBD1 many TRBV28
TGTGCCTGGAGTAAGATGGGTTTAACTGAAGCTTTCTTT CAWSKMGLTEAFF 13 TRBJ1-1 NA many TRBV30
TGCGCCAGCAGCTTGGCTAAGTATTTTCGGACAAGATCCTACAATGAGCAGTTCTTC CASSLAKYFRTRSYNEQFF 19 TRBJ2-1 NA few TRBV5-1
TGTGCCAGCAGTGGCCGGGACAGGGGGTCTGCTGGGGCCAACGTCCTGACTTTC CASSGRDRGSAGANVLTF 18 TRBJ2-6 TRBD1 few TRBV28
TGTGCCAGTAGTCCCAGGGGAGGGACAGCCCACCACGAGCAGTACTTC CASSPRGGTAHHEQYF 16 TRBJ2-7 NA NA TRBV19
TGTGCCATCAGGGGAGACAGGGGGAACACTGAAGCTTTCTTT CAIRGDRGNTEAFF 14 TRBJ1-1 TRBD1 many TRBV10-3
TGTGCCAGCAGCCAAACGGCCTGGGATAACTATGGCTACACCTTC CASSQTAWDNYGYTF 15 TRBJ1-2 NA many TRBV12-3/TRBV12-4